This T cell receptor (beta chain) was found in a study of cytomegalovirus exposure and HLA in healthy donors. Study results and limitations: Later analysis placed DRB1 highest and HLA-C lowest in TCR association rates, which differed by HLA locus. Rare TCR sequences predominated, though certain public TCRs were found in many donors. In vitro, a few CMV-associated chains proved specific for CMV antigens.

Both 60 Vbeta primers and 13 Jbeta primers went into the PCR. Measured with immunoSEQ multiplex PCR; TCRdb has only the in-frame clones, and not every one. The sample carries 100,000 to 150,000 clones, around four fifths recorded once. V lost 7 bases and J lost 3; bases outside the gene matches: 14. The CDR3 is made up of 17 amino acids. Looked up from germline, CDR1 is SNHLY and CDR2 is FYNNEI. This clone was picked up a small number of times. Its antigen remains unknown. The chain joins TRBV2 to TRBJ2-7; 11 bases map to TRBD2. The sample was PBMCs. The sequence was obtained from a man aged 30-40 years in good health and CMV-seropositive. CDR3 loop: CASTGDSSGRAVYEQYF. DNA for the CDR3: TGTGCCAGCACCGGGGACAGTAGCGGGAGGGCCGTCTACGAGCAGTACTTC.